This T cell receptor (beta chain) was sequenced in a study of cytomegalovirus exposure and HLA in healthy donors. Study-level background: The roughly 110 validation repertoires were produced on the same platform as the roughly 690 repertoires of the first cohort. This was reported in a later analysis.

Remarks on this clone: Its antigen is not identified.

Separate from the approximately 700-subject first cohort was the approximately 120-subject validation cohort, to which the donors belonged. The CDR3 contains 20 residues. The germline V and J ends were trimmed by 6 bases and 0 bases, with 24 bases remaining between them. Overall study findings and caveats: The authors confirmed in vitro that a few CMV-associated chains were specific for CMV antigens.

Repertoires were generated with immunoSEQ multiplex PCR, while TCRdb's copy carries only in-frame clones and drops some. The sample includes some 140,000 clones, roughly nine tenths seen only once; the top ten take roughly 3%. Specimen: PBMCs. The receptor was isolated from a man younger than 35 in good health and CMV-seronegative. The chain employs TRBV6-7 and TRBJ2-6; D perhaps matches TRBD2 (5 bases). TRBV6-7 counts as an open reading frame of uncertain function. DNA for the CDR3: TGTGCCAGCAGGACCCCGGGAACTATAAAGGAGAGCTCTGGGGCCAACGTCCTGACTTTC. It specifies CASRTPGTIKESSGANVLTF.